These 32 T cell receptor beta chains were sequenced from one sample in a study of T cells in Graves' hyperthyroidism and ophthalmopathy. TCR beta CDR3 regions were amplified from RNA. Primed by the HTBI set, a first-round RT-PCR was run on the TCR CDR3. TCRdb called the multiplex PCR reads again in MiXCR, with one record for every CDR3 protein. The top ten clones hold roughly 47% of a sample with approximately 570,000 distinct CDR3 sequences, 20% of them seen once. Sequences were obtained from blood. All receptors come from a middle-aged man with Graves' ophthalmopathy.

There are many counts of this clonotype. J is TRBJ2-2 and V is TRBV7-2; the match to TRBD2 covers 12 bases. The germline V gene encodes CDR1 SGHTA and CDR2 FQGNSA. The ends lost 6 bases at V and 8 bases at J; junction bases unmatched: 1. CDR3 size: 13 residues. The CDR3 region has the DNA TGTGCCAGCAGGACTAGCGGGAGAGGGGAGCTGTTTTTT. Amino acid sequence: CASRTSGRGELFF.

This clonotype was seen ten or more times. The chain employs TRBV7-2 and TRBJ2-1, with 8 bases fitting TRBD2. Trimming cost V 6 bases and J 5 bases; bases outside gene matches: 3. Germline CDR1 is SGHTA and CDR2 is FQGNSA. The CDR3 runs 13 residues. CDR3 DNA sequence: TGTGCCAGCAGTGAGACTAGCGACAATGAGCAGTTCTTC. Protein product: CASSETSDNEQFF.

The rearrangement uses TRBV14 and TRBJ1-2, with a tentative D call TRBD1 (6 bases). Trimming took 1 base from V and 4 from J, leaving 10 bases between them. The CDR3 length is 14 residues. Germline V gene lookup returns CDR1 SGHDN and CDR2 FVKESK. CDR3 loop: CASSQAGEVYGYTF. DNA for the CDR3: TGTGCCAGCAGCCAAGCAGGGGAGGTCTATGGCTACACCTTC.

Notes on this clonotype: A junction boundary mismatches the germline segment, possibly from a read error. The CDR3 sequence is CAGSRIGVGAYEQYF. In DNA form, the CDR3 reads TGTGCCGGCAGCCGGATTGGTGTAGGGGCCTACGAGCAGTACTTC. The chain links TRBV13 to TRBJ2-7, with D perhaps matching TRBD1 (5 bases). The CDR3 has 15 residues. Germline V gene data show CDR1 as PRHDT and CDR2 as FYEKMQ (reference sequence).

The chain combines TRBV2 with TRBJ1-2; 12 bases agree with TRBD1. The CDR3 is 15 amino acids. After removal of 6 bases from V and 7 bases from J, the junction contained 9 bases not matched to a gene. CDR1 and CDR2 (germline): SNHLY, FYNNEI. The CDR3 reads CASRTGTGGFGGYTF. The CDR3 DNA is TGTGCCAGCAGAACCGGGACAGGGGGCTTTGGTGGCTACACCTTC.

This clonotype was observed a handful of times. The CDR3 region has the DNA TGCAGCGTTGGAGAGGGGGCAGGGGTATCTGAAGCTTTCTTT. Protein product: CSVGEGAGVSEAFF. V is TRBV29-1 and J is TRBJ1-1; the match to TRBD1 covers 7 bases. V was clipped by 4 bases and J by 6 bases; unmatched bases: 11. This CDR3 contains 14 residues. Per the germline V gene, CDR1 is SQVTM and CDR2 is ANQGSEA.

There are many counts of this clonotype. This rearrangement joins TRBV20-1 to TRBJ1-2, with 12 bases aligning to TRBD1. The CDR3 contains 16 residues. The germline V gene encodes CDR1 DFQATT and CDR2 SNEGSKA (reference sequence). V shed 0 bases, J shed 4 bases, and the junction held 6 bases outside the gene matches. CDR3 DNA: TGCAGTGCTAGAGACGGGACAGGGGGCGCGGGCTATGGCTACACCTTC. The encoded protein is CSARDGTGGAGYGYTF.

V usage is TRBV5-1 and J usage is TRBJ2-3, with TRBD2 matching 8 bases. The CDR3 consists of 16 residues. Germline V gives CDR1 SGHRS, CDR2 YFSETQ. The trim removed 4 bases at V and 2 bases at J, leaving 9 bases unmatched. CDR3 DNA sequence: TGCGCCAGCAGCCCGGCGGTAGCGGGGCTCACAGATACGCAGTATTTT. It translates to CASSPAVAGLTDTQYF.

Ten or more counts support this clonotype. The chain combines TRBV11-2 with TRBJ2-3; no clear D. CDR1 and CDR2 (germline): SGHAT, FQNNGV. This CDR3 is built from 12 residues. Trimming removed 1 base at V and 6 bases at J, with 5 bases between. In DNA, the CDR3 is TGTGCCAGCAGCTTAGTTGTGGATACGCAGTATTTT. Translated, it gives CASSLVVDTQYF.

This clonotype was picked up many times. The chain uses TRBV28 and TRBJ2-2; TRBD2 matches 14 bases. This CDR3 region has 17 residues. Germline lookup yields CDR1 MDHEN and CDR2 SYDVKM. V shed 8 bases and J 2 bases; nucleotides not matched to a gene: 7. CDR3 DNA sequence: TGTGCCAGCGGGATGGGACTAGCGGGGGTCAACACCGGGGAGCTGTTTTTT. Translated, it gives CASGMGLAGVNTGELFF.

This clonotype was counted many times. This sequence joins TRBV12-3 or TRBV12-4 and TRBJ1-1; 8 bases line up with TRBD1. This CDR3 comprises 13 residues. Trimming at V came to 7 bases and at J to 5 bases, leaving 6 bases not matched to a gene. DNA of the CDR3: TGTGCCAGCAAGCAGGGGGCGCGGACTGAAGCTTTCTTT. Residues: CASKQGARTEAFF.

At least ten counts were recorded for this clonotype. The chain has TRBV18 and TRBJ2-1; D is ambiguous. From germline, CDR1 is KGHSH and CDR2 LQKENI. The V end was cut by 2 bases, the J end by 5 bases, with 4 bases between. The CDR3 is 12 amino acids. The CDR3 bases are TGTGCCAGCTCACCAGTCCACAATGAGCAGTTCTTC. It translates to CASSPVHNEQFF.

In regard to this clonotype: Sequence at one end of the junction differs from germline and may be a read error. The V call is TRBV9, the J call TRBJ2-5; 11 bases agree with TRBD2. The CDR3 is 19 amino acids. The germline V gene encodes CDR1 SGDLS and CDR2 YYNGEE. The CDR3 is CTSSVAGGTSGEHQETQYF. The CDR3 bases are TGTACCAGCAGCGTCGCGGGCGGGACTAGCGGAGAACACCAAGAGACCCAGTACTTC.

This clonotype was picked up a small number of times. The chain combines TRBV6-2 or TRBV6-3 with TRBJ1-5, with D possibly TRBD1 on 5 matching bases. The V end lost 6 bases, the J end lost 3 bases, and 6 bases lay between the germline ends. The CDR3 is 12 residues long. Germline CDR1 is MNHEY and CDR2 is SVGEGT. The CDR3: CASRGDNQPQHF. In DNA, the CDR3 is TGTGCCAGCAGGGGGGACAATCAGCCCCAGCATTTT.

This clonotype showed up just a few times. V is TRBV5-1 and J is TRBJ2-7, with TRBD1 matching over 11 bases. This CDR3 contains 15 residues. Germline CDR1 SGHRS, CDR2 YFSETQ. J gave up 5 bases and V 4 bases, and 8 bases lay outside the gene matches. The CDR3 reads CASSRGGQGGHEQYF. In DNA, the CDR3 is TGCGCCAGCAGCCGGGGGGGACAGGGGGGCCACGAGCAGTACTTC.

This clonotype was found many times. The chain couples TRBV3-1 to TRBJ2-1, with 11 bases aligning to TRBD2. The CDR3 consists of 19 residues. V trimming: 3 bases; J trimming: 6 bases; junction bases outside the gene matches: 16. CDR1 and CDR2 (germline): LGHDT, YNNKEL (reference sequence). The CDR3 here is CASSQTGTSGPLRTNEQFF. In DNA form, the CDR3 reads TGTGCCAGCAGCCAGACCGGGACTAGCGGACCCCTAAGAACCAATGAGCAGTTCTTC.

This clonotype has only a few counts. This chain joins TRBV2 and TRBJ2-7, with D maybe TRBD1 (5 bases). Germline V gene lookup returns CDR1 SNHLY and CDR2 FYNNEI. This CDR3 contains 14 residues. Deletions cut 9 bases from V and 0 bases from J, with 15 bases between. The CDR3 DNA sequence: TGTGCCAGTCAACAGGTCCTCAGCTCCTACGAGCAGTACTTC. Translated: CASQQVLSSYEQYF.

The V call is TRBV30, the J call TRBJ2-1, with D perhaps TRBD2 (6 bases). This CDR3 comprises 13 residues. Germline assignment: CDR1 GTSNPN and CDR2 SVGIG (reference sequence). V dropped 0 bases and J dropped 10 bases, with 13 bases sitting between them. The CDR3 loop reads CAWSVLGGGEQFF. CDR3 sequence (DNA): TGTGCCTGGAGTGTACTAGGAGGAGGGGAGCAGTTCTTC.

The chain combines TRBV4-1 with TRBJ2-3; D is unclear. The germline gives CDR1 MGHRA, CDR2 YSYEKL. V gave up 0 bases and J gave up 0 bases, with 10 bases separating them. The CDR3 loop spans 16 amino acids. DNA for the CDR3: TGCGCCAGCAGCCAAGATGGAGCTATTAGCACAGATACGCAGTATTTT. Protein product: CASSQDGAISTDTQYF.

As DNA, the CDR3 is TGTGCCAGCAGGAATACAGGGGGCAACTCCTACGAGCAGTACTTC. This sequence encodes CASRNTGGNSYEQYF. The rearrangement links TRBV6-2 or TRBV6-3 to TRBJ2-7; 9 nucleotides agree with TRBD1. There are 15 residues in the CDR3. In germline, CDR1 is MNHEY, CDR2 SVGEGT. The J segment lost 0 bases and the V segment lost 6 bases, leaving 6 bases of the junction unmatched.

This clonotype was observed a handful of times. This sequence joins TRBV14 and TRBJ2-1; no clear D gene. CDR1 is SGHDN, CDR2 FVKESK, per germline. V was shortened by 1 base and J by 0 bases, with 13 bases between the two germline ends. The CDR3 totals 17 residues. CDR3 DNA: TGTGCCAGCAGCCAAGTTATGCGCGAGAGCTCCTACAATGAGCAGTTCTTC. This codes for CASSQVMRESSYNEQFF.

The DNA for the CDR3 is TGTGCCAGCATGCCGACAGGGGACGACGAGCAGTACTTC. This sequence encodes CASMPTGDDEQYF. V usage is TRBV2 and J usage is TRBJ2-7, with TRBD1 matching 8 bases. Trimming took 7 bases from V and 5 from J; bases not matched to a gene: 7. The germline CDR1 and CDR2 sequences are SNHLY and FYNNEI. CDR3 length: 13 residues.

This clonotype was counted many times. The V and J genes are TRBV27 and TRBJ1-2, with TRBD1 matching 10 bases. Germline V gene data show CDR1 as MNHEY and CDR2 as SMNVEV (reference sequence). This CDR3 has 15 residues. The ends lost 5 bases at V and 7 bases at J; junction bases unmatched: 10. The CDR3 nucleotides read TGTGCCAGCAGTCTGAGGGGACAGGGGAGGGGTGGCTACACCTTC. Its translation is CASSLRGQGRGGYTF.

This clonotype came up many times. The rearrangement links TRBV27 to TRBJ2-7; 14 bases line up with TRBD2. Looked up from germline, CDR1 is MNHEY and CDR2 is SMNVEV (reference sequence). This CDR3 has 16 residues. V was pared by 6 bases and J by 7 bases, with 11 bases of the junction left unmatched. Written as DNA, the CDR3 is TGTGCCAGCAGGCCTCCGGGGACTAGCGGGAGTCGGGAGCAGTACTTC. This codes for CASRPPGTSGSREQYF.

This clonotype was seen ten or more times. The rearrangement uses TRBV5-5 and TRBJ1-2, with D uncertain. V lost 2 bases and J lost 4, with 9 bases in between. The CDR3 consists of 13 residues. Germline loops: CDR1 SGHKS, CDR2 YYEKEE (reference sequence). CDR3: CASSLGNTYGYTF. The CDR3, as DNA: TGTGCCAGCAGCTTAGGGAACACCTATGGCTACACCTTC. The whole variable domain, remainder taken from reference TRBV5-5 and TRBJ1-2, is DAGVTQSPTHLIKTRGQQVTLRCSPISGHKSVSWYQQVLGQGPQFIFQYYEKEERGRGNFPDRFSARQFPNYSSELNVNALLLGDSALYLCASSLGNTYGYTFGSGTRLTVV.

The chain carries TRBV20-1 and TRBJ1-6; possibly TRBD1 for D (5 bases). Between the trimmed V and J ends, which lost 6 bases and 7 bases, there was a span of 13 bases. Germline values: CDR1 DFQATT, CDR2 SNEGSKA (reference sequence). This CDR3 comprises 13 residues. The CDR3 region has the DNA TGCAGTGCCACAAACGACAGAAATTCACCCCTCCACTTT. Amino acid sequence: CSATNDRNSPLHF.

The chain has TRBV12-3 or TRBV12-4 and TRBJ1-1; 7 bases align to TRBD1. CDR3 length: 14 residues. V trimming: 4 bases; J trimming: 5 bases; junction bases outside the gene matches: 7. CDR3 in DNA: TGTGCCAGCAGTTCCTGGACAGGTGGGACTGAAGCTTTCTTT. The encoded protein is CASSSWTGGTEAFF.

The chain uses TRBV12-5 and TRBJ2-1, with D perhaps TRBD1 (5 bases). Trimming cost V 3 bases and J 5 bases, with 8 bases left between them. The CDR3 has 13 residues. Germline-derived CDR1 and CDR2 are LGHNT and FRNRAP. The CDR3 sequence is CASGFQGHNEQFF. CDR3 bases: TGTGCTAGTGGTTTTCAGGGCCACAATGAGCAGTTCTTC. Using reference TRBV12-5 and TRBJ2-1 for the parts outside the CDR3, the full variable domain is DARVTQTPRHKVTEMGQEVTMRCQPILGHNTVFWYRQTMMQGLELLAYFRNRAPLDDSGMPKDRFSAEMPDATLATLKIQPSEPRDSAVYFCASGFQGHNEQFFGPGTRLTVL.

There are a few counts of this clonotype. V gene TRBV30 combines with J gene TRBJ1-2; 9 nucleotides match TRBD1. Germline trimming cut 3 bases from V and 4 bases from J; bases unmatched to any gene: 3. Germline CDR1 GTSNPN, CDR2 SVGIG (reference sequence). This CDR3 is built from 13 residues. CDR3 bases: TGTGCCTGGAGGGGACAGGGAGGCTATGGCTACACCTTC. The encoded protein is CAWRGQGGYGYTF.

At least ten counts were recorded for this clonotype. The chain recombines TRBV11-2 with TRBJ2-1, with 11 bases identical to TRBD2. Germline trimming cut 7 bases from V and 9 bases from J; bases unmatched to any gene: 8. Per germline, CDR1 SGHAT and CDR2 FQNNGV. CDR3 length: 14 residues. CDR3 coding DNA: TGTGCCAGCACCACTACTAGCGGGGGAATTGAGCAGTTCTTC. It is translated as CASTTTSGGIEQFF. Based on the CDR3 plus reference TRBV11-2 and TRBJ2-1, the full variable domain is EAGVAQSPRYKIIEKRQSVAFWCNPISGHATLYWYQQILGQGPKLLIQFQNNGVVDDSQLPKDRFSAERLKGVDSTLKIQPAKLEDSAVYLCASTTTSGGIEQFFGPGTRLTVL.

This clonotype was seen only a few times. The V call is TRBV15, the J call TRBJ2-2; D possibly corresponds to TRBD1 (6 bases). The V end was cut by 3 bases, the J end by 1 base, with 9 bases between. The V gene's germline CDR1 is LNHNV and CDR2 YYDKDF (reference sequence). This CDR3 has 15 residues. CDR3 region: CATSSGGQNTGELFF. The CDR3 bases are TGTGCCACCAGCAGTGGGGGCCAGAACACCGGGGAGCTGTTTTTT.

This clonotype was seen ten or more times. The rearrangement uses TRBV28 and TRBJ2-7; perhaps TRBD1 as D (5 bases). This CDR3 region has 12 residues. The germline V gene encodes CDR1 MDHEN and CDR2 SYDVKM. The ends were cut back, 6 bases at V and 5 bases at J, with 11 bases in the middle. CDR3 protein: CASRDTLDEQYF. The CDR3 DNA follows: TGTGCCAGCAGGGACACCCTTGACGAGCAGTACTTC.